A single sample gave rise to the 16 T cell receptor beta chains below, sequenced in a study of T-cell memory formation after mild COVID-19. TCRdb recomputed calls from the 5' RACE reads with MiXCR, one row per CDR3 protein. The profile shows 550,000 to 650,000 distinct CDR3 sequences, roughly 17% of them singletons. What was sequenced was PBMCs or a T cell subset sorted from them (not recorded which). These receptors came from an adult woman who had mild COVID-19 (a few samples of this study predate the infection). Cell type and time point are not known.

The table lists this clonotype with a few counts. V gene TRBV6-2 or TRBV6-3 combines with J gene TRBJ2-7; the match to TRBD2 covers 10 bases. The germline V gene has CDR1 MNHEY and CDR2 SVGEGT. The V gene end was trimmed by 5 bases and the J gene end by 2 bases; junction bases not matched to a gene: 15. The CDR3 length is 18 residues. Here the CDR3 reads CASSPPKALAGVAYEQYF. CDR3 bases: TGTGCCAGCAGTCCGCCCAAGGCCCTAGCGGGAGTTGCCTACGAGCAGTACTTC.

In its sample, this clonotype was seen a few times. The rearrangement links TRBV5-1 to TRBJ1-1, with 11 bases fitting TRBD1. J was trimmed by 9 bases and V by 4 bases; bases with no gene match: 8. Germline V CDR1 and CDR2: SGHRS, YFSETQ. The CDR3 extends over 14 amino acids. CDR3 DNA: TGCGCCAGCAGCCCGAGGGGGGACAGGGGGAAAGCTTTCTTT. This gives the protein CASSPRGDRGKAFF.

The genes are TRBV19 and TRBJ1-1; D gene uncertain. The CDR3 has 11 residues. CDR1 LNHDA and CDR2 SQIVND come from the germline V gene (reference sequence). The V end was cut by 4 bases, the J end by 3 bases, with 3 bases between. CDR3 amino acids: CASSTDTEAFF. The CDR3 nucleotides are TGTGCCAGTAGTACTGACACTGAAGCTTTCTTT.

The gene calls are TRBV11-3 and TRBJ1-1, with a weak D call TRBD1 (6 bases). The CDR3 loop spans 14 amino acids. Trimming cost V 5 bases and J 3 bases, with 13 bases left between them. Germline V gene sequence: CDR1 SGHNT, CDR2 YENEEA. The DNA of the CDR3 is TGTGCCAGCAGCCCCCTGGACAGATACACTGAAGCTTTCTTT. Amino acid sequence: CASSPLDRYTEAFF.

This rearrangement joins TRBV29-1 to TRBJ2-6; no clear D. The V and J ends lost 0 bases and 13 bases respectively, with 10 bases between them. CDR3 length: 12 amino acids. Looked up from germline, CDR1 is SQVTM and CDR2 is ANQGSEA. The CDR3 bases are TGCAGCGTTGAAGAAAATGCCCGGGTCCTGACTTTC. This encodes CSVEENARVLTF.

This clonotype was seen a few times. This rearrangement joins TRBV2 to TRBJ2-1, with 9 positions matching TRBD2. Germline CDR1 and CDR2: SNHLY and FYNNEI. The CDR3 has 15 amino acids. The ends lost 6 bases at V and 3 bases at J; junction bases unmatched: 6. The CDR3 nucleotides are TGTGCCAGCAGAATAGAAGCGGGAGGCTACAATGAGCAGTTCTTC. Translating it yields CASRIEAGGYNEQFF.

This clonotype has just a few counts. This rearrangement joins TRBV24-1 to TRBJ2-5; TRBD2 matches at 11 bases. CDR1 and CDR2 from the germline V gene are KGHDR and SFDVKD. J was trimmed by 3 bases and V by 3 bases; bases with no gene match: 5. The CDR3 contains 16 residues. The CDR3 sequence is CATSDPLTSGKETQYF. In nucleotides, the CDR3 is TGTGCCACCAGTGATCCCCTGACTAGCGGGAAAGAGACCCAGTACTTC.

V is TRBV5-1 and J is TRBJ2-5, with D possibly being TRBD2 (5 bases). Per germline, CDR1 SGHRS and CDR2 YFSETQ. The CDR3 spans 15 residues. V dropped 4 bases and J dropped 0 bases, with 13 bases sitting between them. The CDR3 bases are TGCGCCAGCAGCCTGGGGTTGCGGGACCAAGAGACCCAGTACTTC. As protein: CASSLGLRDQETQYF. The entire variable domain, with the rest obtained from reference TRBV5-1 and TRBJ2-5, is as follows: KAGVTQTPRYLIKTRGQQVTLSCSPISGHRSVSWYQQTPGQGLQFLFEYFSETQRNKGNFPGRFSGRQFSNSRSEMNVSTLELGDSALYLCASSLGLRDQETQYFGPGTRLLVL.

V gene TRBV12-3 or TRBV12-4 combines with J gene TRBJ2-1; no clear D gene. Trimming removed 0 bases from V and 8 bases from J, with 14 bases in between. The CDR3 extends over 15 amino acids. The DNA for the CDR3 is TGTGCCAGCAGTTTAGCGGCTTTTCGGGCGGATGAGCAGTTCTTC. Amino acid sequence: CASSLAAFRADEQFF.

The J gene is TRBJ1-3, the V gene TRBV12-3 or TRBV12-4; D not resolved. This CDR3 contains 11 residues. The V end was cut by 5 bases, the J end by 3 bases, with 2 bases between. The CDR3 DNA sequence: TGTGCCAGCAGTAATGGAAACACCATATATTTT. It is translated as CASSNGNTIYF.

This clonotype was detected only a few times. In DNA, the CDR3 is TGTGCCAGCACCACCGTGGGGTGGGATGAGAACATTCAGTACTTC. This sequence encodes CASTTVGWDENIQYF. This chain links TRBV6-2 or TRBV6-3 with TRBJ2-4, with D unclear. Per the germline V gene, CDR1 is MNHEY and CDR2 is SVGEGT. The CDR3 extends over 15 amino acids. The V and J ends lost 7 bases and 7 bases respectively, with 20 bases between them.

Ten or more counts support this clonotype. The chain uses TRBV4-2 and TRBJ1-1; weak D call: TRBD1 (6 bases). The CDR3 length is 15 residues. The germline V gene encodes CDR1 LGHNA and CDR2 YNFKEQ. V was clipped by 1 base and J by 8 bases, with 17 bases between them. The DNA of the CDR3 is TGTGCCAGCAGCCAAGGGATATCGGACAGCCAAGAAGCTTTCTTT. Protein sequence: CASSQGISDSQEAFF.

The sample holds a few counts of this clonotype. The chain joins TRBV7-6 to TRBJ2-2, with 10 bases that match TRBD2. The V and J ends lost 1 base and 2 bases, in that order; junction bases with no gene match: 7. The CDR3 length is 18 residues. Germline V gene sequence: CDR1 SGHVS, CDR2 FNYEAQ. DNA for the CDR3: TGTGCCAGCAGCTTAGAAAGACTAGCGGGCCCAAACACCGGGGAGCTGTTTTTT. Protein product: CASSLERLAGPNTGELFF.

In this sample, this clonotype turned up a few times. This rearrangement joins TRBV4-3 to TRBJ2-7; 7 nucleotides agree with TRBD1. V lost 0 bases and J lost 1; bases outside the gene matches: 6. This CDR3 is 16 amino acids long. In germline, CDR1 is LGHNA, CDR2 YSLEER. The CDR3 here is CASSQDRQGGSYEQYF. The CDR3 nucleotides read TGCGCCAGCAGCCAAGATAGACAGGGTGGGTCCTACGAGCAGTACTTC.

The chain joins TRBV10-3 to TRBJ1-1; D gene ambiguous. The CDR3 covers 14 residues. V was clipped by 0 bases and J by 3 bases, with 8 bases between them. Per germline, CDR1 ENHRY and CDR2 SYGVKD. This CDR3 reads CAISESGRHTEAFF. Here the CDR3 DNA reads TGTGCCATCAGTGAGTCGGGTAGGCACACTGAAGCTTTCTTT.

This clonotype was counted only a few times. The chain has TRBV3-1 and TRBJ2-7; D is uncertain. Looked up from germline, CDR1 is LGHDT and CDR2 is YNNKEL (reference sequence). Trimming stripped 1 base from V and 3 bases from J, with 13 bases between. This CDR3 contains 15 residues. The CDR3 region is CASSQGVASYYEQYF. CDR3 nucleotides: TGTGCCAGCAGCCAAGGGGTGGCGAGCTACTACGAGCAGTACTTC.